The following is a TCR beta chain sequence with its context. Its antigen remains unidentified. The repertoire was sequenced with immunoSEQ multiplex PCR; TCRdb's copy has only in-frame clones and lacks some. The repertoire consists of roughly 150,000 clones, with roughly 92% occurring once and the leading ten covering about 5.1%. This record comes from a study of T cell responses to AZD1222 COVID-19 vaccine. Study-wide findings and caveats: Reports say nearly half of spike-specific TCRs go after unmutated variant regions. Clonal diversity was possibly underestimated, and the donors were mostly white British, with more females. At study baseline, merely a handful of AZD1222 recipients were seropositive.

The V end was cut by 4 bases, the J end by 1 base, with 11 bases between. The CDR3 is 15 amino acids. Per germline, CDR1 SGDLS and CDR2 YYNGEE. The input for sequencing was peripheral blood, taken on day 0 of AZD1222 vaccination. The chain uses TRBV9 and TRBJ1-4; D gene uncertain. This TCR was sampled from an adult in good health. The CDR3 coding sequence is TGTGCCAGCAGCAGATGGGGAGTAACTAATGAAAAACTGTTTTTT. Translated, it gives CASSRWGVTNEKLFF.